This T cell receptor (beta chain) was sequenced during a study of cytomegalovirus exposure and HLA in healthy donors. Primers for the PCR totalled 60 Vbeta and 13 Jbeta. Method: immunoSEQ multiplex PCR; TCRdb's copy keeps in-frame clones and lacks some. The sample holds about 180,000 clones, about three quarters seen once. This CDR3 is built from 16 residues. Germline V gene lookup returns CDR1 SGHAT and CDR2 FQNNGV. Trimming shortened V by 5 bases and J by 1 base, and 15 bases separated the two germline ends. Source material: PBMCs. This sequence was found in a man aged 35 to 55 in good health and CMV-seronegative. The chain combines TRBV11-2 with TRBJ1-3, with D tentatively TRBD1 (5 bases). The CDR3 here is CASSPWEGDSGNTIYF. CDR3 sequence (DNA): TGTGCCAGCAGCCCCTGGGAAGGGGATTCTGGAAACACCATATATTTT.